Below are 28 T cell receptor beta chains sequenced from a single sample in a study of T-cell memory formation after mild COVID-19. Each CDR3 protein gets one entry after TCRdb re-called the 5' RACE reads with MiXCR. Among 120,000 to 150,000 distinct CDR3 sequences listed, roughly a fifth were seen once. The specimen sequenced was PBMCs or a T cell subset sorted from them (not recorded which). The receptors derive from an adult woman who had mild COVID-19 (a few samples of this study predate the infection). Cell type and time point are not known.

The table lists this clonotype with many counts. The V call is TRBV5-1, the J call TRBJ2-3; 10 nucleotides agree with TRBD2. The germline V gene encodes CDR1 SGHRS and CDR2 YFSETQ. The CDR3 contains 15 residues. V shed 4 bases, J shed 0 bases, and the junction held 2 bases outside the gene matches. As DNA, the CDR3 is TGCGCCAGCAGCCTTAGCGGGGGGAGCACAGATACGCAGTATTTT. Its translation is CASSLSGGSTDTQYF. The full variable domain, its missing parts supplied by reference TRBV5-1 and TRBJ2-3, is KAGVTQTPRYLIKTRGQQVTLSCSPISGHRSVSWYQQTPGQGLQFLFEYFSETQRNKGNFPGRFSGRQFSNSRSEMNVSTLELGDSALYLCASSLSGGSTDTQYFGPGTRLTVL.

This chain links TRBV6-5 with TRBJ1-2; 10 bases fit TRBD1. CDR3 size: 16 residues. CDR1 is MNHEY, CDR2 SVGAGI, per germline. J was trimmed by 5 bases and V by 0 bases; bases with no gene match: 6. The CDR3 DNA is TGTGCCAGCAGTTACTCTGGACAGGGGGTTCGTTATGGCTACACCTTC. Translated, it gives CASSYSGQGVRYGYTF.

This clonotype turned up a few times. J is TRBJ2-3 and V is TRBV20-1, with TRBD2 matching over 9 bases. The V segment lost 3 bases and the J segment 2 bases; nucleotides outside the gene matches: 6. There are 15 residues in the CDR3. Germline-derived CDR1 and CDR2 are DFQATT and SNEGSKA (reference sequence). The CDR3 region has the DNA TGCAGTGCTAGTCAAGCGGGAGGCGCCACAGATACGCAGTATTTT. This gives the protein CSASQAGGATDTQYF.

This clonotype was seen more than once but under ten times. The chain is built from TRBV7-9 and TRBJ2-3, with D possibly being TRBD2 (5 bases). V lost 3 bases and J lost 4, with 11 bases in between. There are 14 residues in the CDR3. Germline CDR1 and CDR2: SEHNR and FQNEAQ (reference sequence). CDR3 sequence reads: CASSFRLAADTQYF. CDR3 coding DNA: TGTGCCAGCAGCTTCAGGCTAGCCGCAGATACGCAGTATTTT. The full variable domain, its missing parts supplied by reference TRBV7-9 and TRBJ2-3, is DTGVSQNPRHKITKRGQNVTFRCDPISEHNRLYWYRQTLGQGPEFLTYFQNEAQLEKSRLLSDRFSAERPKGSFSTLEIQRTEQGDSAMYLCASSFRLAADTQYFGPGTRLTVL.

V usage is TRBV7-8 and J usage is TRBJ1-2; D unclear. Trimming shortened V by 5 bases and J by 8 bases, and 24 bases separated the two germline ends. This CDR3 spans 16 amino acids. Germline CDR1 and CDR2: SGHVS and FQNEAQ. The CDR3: CASSPWTTTSMTGYTF. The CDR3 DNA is TGTGCCAGCAGCCCTTGGACGACCACATCCATGACGGGCTACACCTTC. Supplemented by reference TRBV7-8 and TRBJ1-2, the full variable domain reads GAGVSQSPRYKVAKRGQDVALRCDPISGHVSLFWYQQALGQGPEFLTYFQNEAQLDKSGLPSDRFFAERPEGSVSTLKIQRTQQEDSAVYLCASSPWTTTSMTGYTFGSGTRLTVV.

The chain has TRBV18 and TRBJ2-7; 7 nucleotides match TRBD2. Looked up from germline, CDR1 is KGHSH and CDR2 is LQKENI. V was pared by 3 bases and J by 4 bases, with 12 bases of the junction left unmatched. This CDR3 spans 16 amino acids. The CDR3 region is CASSPQGSGGSYEQYF. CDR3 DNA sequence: TGTGCCAGCTCACCCCAAGGGTCGGGGGGTTCGTACGAGCAGTACTTC. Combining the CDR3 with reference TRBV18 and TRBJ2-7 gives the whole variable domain NAGVMQNPRHLVRRRGQEARLRCSPMKGHSHVYWYRQLPEEGLKFMVYLQKENIIDESGMPKERFSAEFPKEGPSILRIQQVVRGDSAAYFCASSPQGSGGSYEQYFGPGTRLTVT.

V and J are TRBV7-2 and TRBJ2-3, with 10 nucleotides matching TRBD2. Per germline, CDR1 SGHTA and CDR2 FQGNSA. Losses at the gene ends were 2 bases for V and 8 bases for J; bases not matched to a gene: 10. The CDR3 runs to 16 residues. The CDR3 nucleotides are TGTGCCAGCAGCTTAATTCCTAGCGGGGGCCCAAGTACGCAGTATTTT. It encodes CASSLIPSGGPSTQYF.

The CDR3 spells CASSFFGTSGNNEQFF. CDR3 bases: TGTGCCAGCAGCTTCTTCGGGACTAGCGGGAACAATGAGCAGTTCTTC. The chain carries TRBV7-2 and TRBJ2-1; the match to TRBD2 covers 13 bases. The V and J ends lost 3 bases and 5 bases, in that order; junction bases with no gene match: 4. The CDR3 contains 16 residues. The germline CDR1 and CDR2 sequences are SGHTA and FQGNSA.

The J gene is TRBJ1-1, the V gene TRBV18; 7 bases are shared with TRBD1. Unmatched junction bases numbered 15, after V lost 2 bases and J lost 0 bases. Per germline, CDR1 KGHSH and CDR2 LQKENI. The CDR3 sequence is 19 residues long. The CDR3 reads CASSPTTGNPRIMNTEAFF. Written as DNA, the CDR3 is TGTGCCAGCTCACCAACGACAGGGAATCCCCGCATCATGAACACTGAAGCTTTCTTT.

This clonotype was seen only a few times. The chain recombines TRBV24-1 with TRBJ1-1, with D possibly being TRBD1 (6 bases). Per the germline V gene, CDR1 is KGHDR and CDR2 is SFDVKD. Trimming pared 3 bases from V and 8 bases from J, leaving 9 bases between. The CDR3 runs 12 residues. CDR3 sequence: CATSDPGGEAFF. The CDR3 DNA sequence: TGTGCCACCAGTGATCCCGGGGGCGAAGCTTTCTTT.

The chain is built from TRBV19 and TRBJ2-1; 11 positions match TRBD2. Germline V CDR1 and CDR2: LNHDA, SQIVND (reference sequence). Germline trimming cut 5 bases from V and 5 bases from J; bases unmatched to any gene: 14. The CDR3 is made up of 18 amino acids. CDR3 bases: TGTGCCAGTAGTCCCCGCAGGGTAGCGGGAGGGCCCCACAATGAGCAGTTCTTC. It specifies CASSPRRVAGGPHNEQFF. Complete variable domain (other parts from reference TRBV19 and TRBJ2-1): DGGITQSPKYLFRKEGQNVTLSCEQNLNHDAMYWYRQDPGQGLRLIYYSQIVNDFQKGDIAEGYSVSREKKESFPLTVTSAQKNPTAFYLCASSPRRVAGGPHNEQFFGPGTRLTVL.

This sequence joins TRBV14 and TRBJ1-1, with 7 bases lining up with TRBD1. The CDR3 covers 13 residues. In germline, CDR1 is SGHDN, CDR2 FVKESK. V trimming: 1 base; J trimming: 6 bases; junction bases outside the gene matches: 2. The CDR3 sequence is CASSQAGTAEAFF. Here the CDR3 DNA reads TGTGCCAGCAGCCAAGCAGGGACAGCTGAAGCTTTCTTT.

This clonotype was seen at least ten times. The CDR3 spells CASSTPRGGHVGELFF. The DNA of the CDR3 is TGTGCCAGCAGCACGCCCCGGGGGGGGCATGTCGGGGAGCTGTTTTTT. This chain uses TRBV7-9 with TRBJ2-2; TRBD2 aligns across 8 bases. V was clipped by 5 bases and J by 7 bases; unmatched bases: 12. This CDR3 is 16 amino acids long. Germline CDR1 SEHNR, CDR2 FQNEAQ (reference sequence). Together with reference TRBV7-9 and TRBJ2-2, the CDR3 gives the full variable domain: DTGVSQNPRHKITKRGQNVTFRCDPISEHNRLYWYRQTLGQGPEFLTYFQNEAQLEKSRLLSDRFSAERPKGSFSTLEIQRTEQGDSAMYLCASSTPRGGHVGELFFGEGSRLTVL.

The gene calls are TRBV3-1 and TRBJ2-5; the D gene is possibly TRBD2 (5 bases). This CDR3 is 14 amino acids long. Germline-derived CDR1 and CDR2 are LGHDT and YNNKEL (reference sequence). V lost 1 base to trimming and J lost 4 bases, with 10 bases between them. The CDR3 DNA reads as TGTGCCAGCAGCCAAGCGAAGGCGGGAGAGACCCAGTACTTC. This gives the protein CASSQAKAGETQYF.

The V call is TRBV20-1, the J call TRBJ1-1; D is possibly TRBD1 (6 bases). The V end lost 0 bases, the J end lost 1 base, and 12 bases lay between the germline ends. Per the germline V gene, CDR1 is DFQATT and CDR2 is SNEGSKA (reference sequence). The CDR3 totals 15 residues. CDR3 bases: TGCAGTGCTAGAGAAGCCACAGGGCGGAACACTGAAGCTTTCTTT. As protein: CSAREATGRNTEAFF.

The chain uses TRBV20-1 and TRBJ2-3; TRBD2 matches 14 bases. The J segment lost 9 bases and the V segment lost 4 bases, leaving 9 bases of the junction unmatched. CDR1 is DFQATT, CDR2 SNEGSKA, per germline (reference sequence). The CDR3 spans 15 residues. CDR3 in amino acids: CSATAGTSGSVTQYF. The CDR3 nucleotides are TGCAGTGCTACCGCCGGGACTAGCGGGAGCGTAACGCAGTATTTT.

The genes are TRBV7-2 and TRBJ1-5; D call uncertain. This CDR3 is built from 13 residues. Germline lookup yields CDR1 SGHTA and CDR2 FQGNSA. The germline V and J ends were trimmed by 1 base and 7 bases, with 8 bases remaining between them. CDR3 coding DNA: TGTGCCAGCAGCTTAGTCGCAAGGCAGCCCCAGCATTTT. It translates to CASSLVARQPQHF.

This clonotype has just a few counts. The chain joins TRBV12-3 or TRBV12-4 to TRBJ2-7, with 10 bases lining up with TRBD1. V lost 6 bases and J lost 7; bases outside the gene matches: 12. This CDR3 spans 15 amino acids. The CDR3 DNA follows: TGTGCCAGCAGGGGACCGGGACAGGGGATGAGTGAGCAGTACTTC. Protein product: CASRGPGQGMSEQYF.

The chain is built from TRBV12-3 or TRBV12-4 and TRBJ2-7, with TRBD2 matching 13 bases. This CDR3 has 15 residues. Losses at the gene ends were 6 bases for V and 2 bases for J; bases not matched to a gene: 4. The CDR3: CASRQGLAGPYEQYF. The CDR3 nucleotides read TGTGCCAGCAGACAGGGACTAGCGGGGCCCTACGAGCAGTACTTC.

The CDR3 sequence is CAWRGTRSSGNTIYF. The CDR3 DNA sequence: TGTGCCTGGAGGGGCACCAGGAGCTCTGGAAACACCATATATTTT. The chain uses TRBV30 and TRBJ1-3; D is unclear. With 3 bases removed from V and 0 bases from J, the gap between germline ends came to 12 bases. CDR3 length: 15 residues. Looked up from germline, CDR1 is GTSNPN and CDR2 is SVGIG (reference sequence).

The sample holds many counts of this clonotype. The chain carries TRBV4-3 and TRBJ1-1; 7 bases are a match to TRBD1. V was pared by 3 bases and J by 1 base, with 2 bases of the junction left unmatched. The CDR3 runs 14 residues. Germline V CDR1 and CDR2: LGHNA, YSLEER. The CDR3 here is CASSHQGENTEAFF. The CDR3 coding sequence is TGCGCCAGCAGCCATCAGGGGGAGAACACTGAAGCTTTCTTT.

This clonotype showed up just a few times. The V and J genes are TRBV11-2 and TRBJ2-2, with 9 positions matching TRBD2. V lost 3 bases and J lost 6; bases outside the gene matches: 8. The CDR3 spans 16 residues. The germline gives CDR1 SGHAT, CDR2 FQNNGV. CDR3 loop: CASSFIRGRAAGELFF. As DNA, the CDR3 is TGTGCCAGCAGCTTTATTCGCGGGAGGGCCGCCGGGGAGCTGTTTTTT.

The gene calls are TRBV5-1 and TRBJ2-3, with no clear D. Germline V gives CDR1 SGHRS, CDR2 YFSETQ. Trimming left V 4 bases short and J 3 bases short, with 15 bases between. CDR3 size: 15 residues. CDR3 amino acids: CASSRGRAGTDTQYF. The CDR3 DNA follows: TGCGCCAGCAGCCGCGGACGTGCCGGTACAGATACGCAGTATTTT.

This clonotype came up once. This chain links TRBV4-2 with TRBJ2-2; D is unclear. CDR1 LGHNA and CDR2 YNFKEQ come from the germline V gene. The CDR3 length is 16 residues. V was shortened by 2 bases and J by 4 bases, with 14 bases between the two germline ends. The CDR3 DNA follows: TGTGCCAGCAGCCAACTAGGGCTTTGGGGCACCGGGGAGCTGTTTTTT. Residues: CASSQLGLWGTGELFF.

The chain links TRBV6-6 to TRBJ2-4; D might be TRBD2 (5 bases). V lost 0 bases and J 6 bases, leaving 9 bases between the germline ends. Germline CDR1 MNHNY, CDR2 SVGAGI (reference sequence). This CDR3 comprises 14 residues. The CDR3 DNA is TGTGCCAGCAGTTACTCGAGCGAGGGAAACATTCAGTACTTC. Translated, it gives CASSYSSEGNIQYF.

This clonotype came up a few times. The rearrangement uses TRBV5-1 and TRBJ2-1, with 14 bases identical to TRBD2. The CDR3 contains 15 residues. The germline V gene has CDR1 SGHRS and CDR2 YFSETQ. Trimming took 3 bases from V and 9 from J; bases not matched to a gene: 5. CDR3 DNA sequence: TGCGCCAGCAGCTGGGGGACTAGCGGGGGAGGTGAGCAGTTCTTC. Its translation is CASSWGTSGGGEQFF.

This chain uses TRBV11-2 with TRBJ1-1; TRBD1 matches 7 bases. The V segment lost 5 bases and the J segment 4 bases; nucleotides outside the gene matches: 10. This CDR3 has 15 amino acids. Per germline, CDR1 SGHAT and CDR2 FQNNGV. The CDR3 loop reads CASSPYGQAPTEAFF. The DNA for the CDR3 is TGTGCCAGCAGCCCCTACGGACAGGCCCCCACTGAAGCTTTCTTT.

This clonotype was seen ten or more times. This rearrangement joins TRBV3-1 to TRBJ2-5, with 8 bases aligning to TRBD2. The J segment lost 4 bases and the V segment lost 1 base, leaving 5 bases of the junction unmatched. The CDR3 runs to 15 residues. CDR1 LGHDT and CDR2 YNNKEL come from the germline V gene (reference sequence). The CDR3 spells CASSQGVSGVETQYF. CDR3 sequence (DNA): TGTGCCAGCAGCCAAGGGGTTAGCGGGGTAGAGACCCAGTACTTC.